One sample yielded the 28 T cell receptor beta chains listed below, sequenced in a study of cytomegalovirus exposure and HLA in healthy donors. Primers included in the PCR were 60 Vbeta and 13 Jbeta primers. Method: immunoSEQ multiplex PCR; TCRdb's copy keeps in-frame clones and lacks some. The table lists 150,000 to 200,000 clones, around 79% of them singletons. Sequenced sample: PBMCs. These receptors all stem from a woman in her fifties or sixties in good health and CMV-seronegative.

J is TRBJ2-1 and V is TRBV27; 12 bases map to TRBD2. V dropped 6 bases and J dropped 6; count of bases not matched to a gene: 12. This CDR3 region has 17 residues. Germline V gene sequence: CDR1 MNHEY, CDR2 SMNVEV (reference sequence). The CDR3 nucleotides read TGTGCCAGCAGGGGATGGACTAGCGGGACGTCTAGCAATGAGCAGTTCTTC. This gives the protein CASRGWTSGTSSNEQFF.

V usage is TRBV5-6 and J usage is TRBJ2-7; 8 bases line up with TRBD1. Germline V lookup: CDR1 SGHDT, CDR2 YYEEEE. V lost 4 bases, J lost 2 bases, and 8 bases stayed unmatched. The length of the CDR3 is 15 residues. CDR3 coding DNA: TGTGCCAGCAGCCTGAGTGGACAGGGAACCTACGAGCAGTACTTC. It translates to CASSLSGQGTYEQYF. Full variable domain (outside the CDR3, taken from reference TRBV5-6 and TRBJ2-7): DAGVTQSPTHLIKTRGQQVTLRCSPKSGHDTVSWYQQALGQGPQFIFQYYEEEERQRGNFPDRFSGHQFPNYSSELNVNALLLGDSALYLCASSLSGQGTYEQYFGPGTRLTVT.

The sample holds a few counts of this clone. The chain joins TRBV19 to TRBJ1-1, with TRBD1 matching over 10 bases. V shed 6 bases and J 4 bases; nucleotides not matched to a gene: 11. Germline V gives CDR1 LNHDA, CDR2 SQIVND (reference sequence). The CDR3 extends over 16 amino acids. The chain's CDR3 is CASRPIDRGPSTEAFF. CDR3 in DNA: TGTGCCAGTAGGCCCATCGACAGGGGGCCTAGCACTGAAGCTTTCTTT. Full variable domain (remainder filled in from reference TRBV19 and TRBJ1-1): DGGITQSPKYLFRKEGQNVTLSCEQNLNHDAMYWYRQDPGQGLRLIYYSQIVNDFQKGDIAEGYSVSREKKESFPLTVTSAQKNPTAFYLCASRPIDRGPSTEAFFGQGTRLTVV.

The gene calls are TRBV7-9 and TRBJ1-5; the D gene is possibly TRBD1 (6 bases). With 5 bases removed from V and 0 bases from J, the gap between germline ends came to 8 bases. The CDR3 is 14 residues long. CDR1 SEHNR and CDR2 FQNEAQ come from the germline V gene (reference sequence). CDR3 nucleotides: TGTGCCAGCAGCGAGGGACATAGCAATCAGCCCCAGCATTTT. Translating gives CASSEGHSNQPQHF.

The gene calls are TRBV11-2 and TRBJ1-2, with 7 nucleotides matching TRBD1. The CDR3 length is 16 residues. Germline CDR1 SGHAT, CDR2 FQNNGV. V trimming: 7 bases; J trimming: 2 bases; junction bases outside the gene matches: 13. The CDR3 protein is CASTALRGRGNYGYTF. The CDR3 coding sequence is TGTGCCAGCACCGCCTTAAGGGGCAGGGGGAACTATGGCTACACCTTC.

V usage is TRBV9 and J usage is TRBJ1-2; TRBD1 might be the D (6 bases). Germline V gene sequence: CDR1 SGDLS, CDR2 YYNGEE. This CDR3 comprises 16 residues. Trimming removed 0 bases at V and 4 bases at J, with 16 bases between. In nucleotides, the CDR3 is TGTGCCAGCAGCGTAGCCATGGGCGGGGGCCCCTATGGCTACACCTTC. Translating gives CASSVAMGGGPYGYTF.

The gene calls are TRBV5-5 and TRBJ1-2; 8 nucleotides agree with TRBD1. From germline, CDR1 is SGHKS and CDR2 YYEKEE (reference sequence). This CDR3 is 15 amino acids long. J lost 4 bases, V lost 3 bases, and 8 bases had no gene match. CDR3 in amino acids: CASSWGQVPLYGYTF. The DNA of the CDR3 is TGTGCCAGCAGCTGGGGACAGGTCCCTCTCTATGGCTACACCTTC.

The gene calls are TRBV7-2 and TRBJ1-2, with 8 bases lining up with TRBD1. Germline V gives CDR1 SGHTA, CDR2 FQGNSA. J was trimmed by 8 bases and V by 3 bases; bases with no gene match: 5. The CDR3 consists of 13 residues. CDR3 bases: TGTGCCAGCAGCTTCCAGGGGGCGGAGGGCTACACCTTC. Its translation is CASSFQGAEGYTF.

The rearrangement links TRBV11-3 to TRBJ1-2; tentative D call: TRBD1 (6 bases). Per germline, CDR1 SGHNT and CDR2 YENEEA. The CDR3 is 14 amino acids. The V end was cut by 5 bases, the J end by 6 bases, with 16 bases between. This CDR3 is CASSANRAGDGYTF. The CDR3 DNA reads as TGTGCCAGCAGCGCCAACAGGGCAGGGGATGGCTACACCTTC.

V gene TRBV19 combines with J gene TRBJ2-3; TRBD2 is a possible D gene (5 bases). The CDR3 has 14 residues. The V end lost 4 bases, the J end lost 3 bases, and 11 bases lay between the germline ends. Germline lookup yields CDR1 LNHDA and CDR2 SQIVND (reference sequence). CDR3 residues: CASSKTGRTDTQYF. The CDR3 DNA is TGTGCCAGTAGTAAGACGGGGAGAACAGATACGCAGTATTTT.

The rearrangement joins TRBV6-5 to TRBJ1-1; D gene ambiguous. CDR3 length: 15 residues. Germline V gene sequence: CDR1 MNHEY, CDR2 SVGAGI. With 2 bases removed from V and 1 base from J, the gap between germline ends came to 11 bases. The CDR3 nucleotides read TGTGCCAGCAGTTACGCCGGAACGGGGAACACTGAAGCTTTCTTT. It encodes CASSYAGTGNTEAFF.

The rearrangement joins TRBV19 to TRBJ1-5, with 7 bases that match TRBD1. V lost 4 bases, J lost 1 base, and 4 bases stayed unmatched. CDR3 length: 15 residues. Germline V gene lookup returns CDR1 LNHDA and CDR2 SQIVND (reference sequence). The CDR3, as DNA: TGTGCCAGTAGTAGTGACAGGGTCAGCAATCAGCCCCAGCATTTT. This gives the protein CASSSDRVSNQPQHF. Using reference TRBV19 and TRBJ1-5 for the parts outside the CDR3, the full variable domain is DGGITQSPKYLFRKEGQNVTLSCEQNLNHDAMYWYRQDPGQGLRLIYYSQIVNDFQKGDIAEGYSVSREKKESFPLTVTSAQKNPTAFYLCASSSDRVSNQPQHFGDGTRLSIL.

The genes are TRBV7-3 and TRBJ2-3; D uncertain. The CDR3 totals 13 residues. The V gene lost 7 bases and the J gene lost 0 bases, with 8 bases spanning the gap. From germline, CDR1 is SGHTA and CDR2 FQGTGA. CDR3 in DNA: TGTGCCAGCAACAGTGGGAGCACAGATACGCAGTATTTT. It encodes CASNSGSTDTQYF.

The chain is built from TRBV2 and TRBJ1-4; D may be TRBD1 (5 bases). The V and J ends lost 6 bases and 8 bases respectively, with 13 bases between them. The CDR3 length is 13 residues. Germline CDR1 SNHLY, CDR2 FYNNEI. The DNA for the CDR3 is TGTGCCAGCAGCAGGGAGGCGGGGGAAAAACTGTTTTTT. This sequence encodes CASSREAGEKLFF.

The sample holds a few counts of this clone. The CDR3 sequence: CASSQVFRVQGHQPQHF. The CDR3 coding sequence is TGCGCCAGCAGCCAAGTTTTTCGCGTTCAGGGTCATCAGCCCCAGCATTTT. The V gene is TRBV4-1, the J gene TRBJ1-5; D may be TRBD1 (5 bases). The V end was cut by 1 base, the J end by 5 bases, with 18 bases between. The CDR3 loop spans 17 amino acids. Germline lookup yields CDR1 MGHRA and CDR2 YSYEKL.

The V call is TRBV9, the J call TRBJ2-7, with a possible D match to TRBD2 (5 bases). There are 13 residues in the CDR3. Between the trimmed V and J ends, which lost 0 bases and 5 bases, there was a span of 9 bases. Looked up from germline, CDR1 is SGDLS and CDR2 is YYNGEE. The CDR3 protein is CASSVGGLNEQYF. In nucleotides, the CDR3 is TGTGCCAGCAGCGTAGGCGGGTTAAACGAGCAGTACTTC.

The chain joins TRBV5-4 to TRBJ2-7; 7 nucleotides align to TRBD2. The CDR3 sequence is 14 residues long. With V trimmed by 9 bases and J by 3 bases, 12 bases remained unmatched. Per germline, CDR1 SGHNT and CDR2 YYREEE (reference sequence). The CDR3 here is CATASGAPRYEQYF. The CDR3 nucleotides are TGTGCCACCGCAAGCGGGGCCCCTCGCTACGAGCAGTACTTC.

The gene calls are TRBV9 and TRBJ2-3; TRBD2 aligns across 7 bases. Unmatched junction bases numbered 7, after V lost 6 bases and J lost 0 bases. The CDR3 consists of 15 residues. Germline V CDR1 and CDR2: SGDLS, YYNGEE. CDR3 residues: CASKRAGASTDTQYF. In DNA, the CDR3 is TGTGCCAGCAAAAGGGCGGGAGCTAGCACAGATACGCAGTATTTT.

The gene calls are TRBV7-3 and TRBJ2-1, with D perhaps matching TRBD2 (7 bases). CDR3 length: 16 amino acids. Germline V gene data show CDR1 as SGHTA and CDR2 as FQGTGA. V was shortened by 5 bases and J by 0 bases, with 14 bases between the two germline ends. CDR3 coding DNA: TGTGCCAGCAGCCACGAGGGGGGGCTCTCCTACAATGAGCAGTTCTTC. Its translation is CASSHEGGLSYNEQFF.

This sequence joins TRBV7-9 and TRBJ2-5, with 10 bases that match TRBD2. V shed 5 bases and J 5 bases; nucleotides not matched to a gene: 5. Germline CDR1 SEHNR, CDR2 FQNEAQ (reference sequence). The CDR3 has 14 amino acids. The CDR3 nucleotides read TGTGCCAGCAGCGATCTAGCGGGAGAGGAGACCCAGTACTTC. Amino acid sequence: CASSDLAGEETQYF.

The chain carries TRBV9 and TRBJ1-2; 7 bases match TRBD1. In germline, CDR1 is SGDLS, CDR2 YYNGEE. With V trimmed by 0 bases and J by 6 bases, 11 bases remained unmatched. CDR3 size: 16 residues. The CDR3 here is CASSVAPRQGSDGYTF. The DNA for the CDR3 is TGTGCCAGCAGCGTAGCCCCAAGACAGGGAAGCGATGGCTACACCTTC.

The genes are TRBV7-8 and TRBJ2-1; 13 bases line up with TRBD2. The CDR3 totals 18 residues. CDR1 is SGHVS and CDR2 is FQNEAQ in the germline V gene. The V and J ends lost 2 bases and 2 bases, in that order; junction bases with no gene match: 6. The CDR3, as DNA: TGTGCCAGCAGCTTACCAGGACTAGCGGGAGTACCCTACAATGAGCAGTTCTTC. Translated, it gives CASSLPGLAGVPYNEQFF.

This clone was counted only a few times. The rearrangement joins TRBV14 to TRBJ2-2; 12 bases map to TRBD2. Germline trimming cut 4 bases from V and 5 bases from J; bases unmatched to any gene: 2. This CDR3 spans 15 amino acids. Per the germline V gene, CDR1 is SGHDN and CDR2 is FVKESK. The chain's CDR3 is CASSRLAGETGELFF. CDR3 DNA sequence: TGTGCCAGCAGCCGACTAGCGGGGGAAACCGGGGAGCTGTTTTTT.

The chain links TRBV9 to TRBJ2-1; 10 nucleotides align to TRBD2. CDR3 size: 16 residues. After removal of 2 bases from V and 5 bases from J, the junction contained 7 bases not matched to a gene. Germline V CDR1 and CDR2: SGDLS, YYNGEE. The CDR3 DNA reads as TGTGCCAGCAGCGTTTCCATAGCGGGGGGTGACAATGAGCAGTTCTTC. It translates to CASSVSIAGGDNEQFF. The full variable domain, completed using reference TRBV9 and TRBJ2-1, is DSGVTQTPKHLITATGQRVTLRCSPRSGDLSVYWYQQSLDQGLQFLIQYYNGEERAKGNILERFSAQQFPDLHSELNLSSLELGDSALYFCASSVSIAGGDNEQFFGPGTRLTVL.

J is TRBJ1-5 and V is TRBV6-5; TRBD1 is a possible D gene (6 bases). The CDR3 extends over 13 amino acids. V shed 8 bases and J shed 6 bases, with 14 bases lying between them. CDR1 and CDR2 (germline): MNHEY, SVGAGI. CDR3 coding DNA: TGTGCCAGCGCAACCCGGGGGGCTCAGCCCCAGCATTTT. Amino acid sequence: CASATRGAQPQHF.

The chain couples TRBV19 to TRBJ2-2; 7 bases are shared with TRBD1. The CDR3 is made up of 14 amino acids. Unmatched junction bases numbered 6, after V lost 9 bases and J lost 2 bases. Germline V lookup: CDR1 LNHDA, CDR2 SQIVND (reference sequence). The CDR3 DNA is TGTGCCAGCAAGACAGGGCCTAACACCGGGGAGCTGTTTTTT. As protein: CASKTGPNTGELFF.

Written as DNA, the CDR3 is TGTGCCAGCAGTTACAGGGACAGCTATGGCTACACCTTC. Translating it yields CASSYRDSYGYTF. This chain connects TRBV27 to TRBJ1-2; 7 nucleotides align to TRBD1. Looked up from germline, CDR1 is MNHEY and CDR2 is SMNVEV (reference sequence). This CDR3 region has 13 residues. The trim removed 4 bases at V and 4 bases at J, leaving 3 bases unmatched.

V usage is TRBV5-8 and J usage is TRBJ2-1, with a possible D match to TRBD2 (6 bases). This CDR3 is built from 15 residues. Germline V gene lookup returns CDR1 SGHTS and CDR2 YDEGEE. Trimming cost V 0 bases and J 1 base, with 8 bases left between them. CDR3 protein: CASSLEEGSYNEQFF. CDR3 DNA sequence: TGTGCCAGCAGCTTGGAGGAGGGTTCCTACAATGAGCAGTTCTTC. The full variable domain, rest sourced from reference TRBV5-8 and TRBJ2-1, is EAGVTQSPTHLIKTRGQQATLRCSPISGHTSVYWYQQALGLGLQFLLWYDEGEERNRGNFPPRFSGRQFPNYSSELNVNALELEDSALYLCASSLEEGSYNEQFFGPGTRLTVL.